Below, one T cell receptor beta chain is given with its context. The sample belongs to a study of lymphopenia after photon versus proton radiotherapy. Sequencing was performed with immunoSEQ multiplex PCR; in TCRdb, only in-frame clones are kept and a portion is missing. The table lists tens of thousands of clones, approximately 84% of them singletons. V was trimmed by 5 bases and J by 4 bases, leaving 15 bases between them. CDR3 size: 15 residues. CDR1 is SEHNR, CDR2 FQNEAQ, per germline (reference sequence). The chain has TRBV7-9 and TRBJ2-1, with TRBD1 as a possible D gene (5 bases). This sequence originates from a man between 60 and 75 years old with pancreatic cancer. The material sequenced was peripheral blood, taken from a patient treated with proton-based radiotherapy. CDR3 residues: CASSPMGRIYNEQFF. CDR3 DNA: TGTGCCAGCAGCCCCATGGGGCGGATATACAATGAGCAGTTCTTC.